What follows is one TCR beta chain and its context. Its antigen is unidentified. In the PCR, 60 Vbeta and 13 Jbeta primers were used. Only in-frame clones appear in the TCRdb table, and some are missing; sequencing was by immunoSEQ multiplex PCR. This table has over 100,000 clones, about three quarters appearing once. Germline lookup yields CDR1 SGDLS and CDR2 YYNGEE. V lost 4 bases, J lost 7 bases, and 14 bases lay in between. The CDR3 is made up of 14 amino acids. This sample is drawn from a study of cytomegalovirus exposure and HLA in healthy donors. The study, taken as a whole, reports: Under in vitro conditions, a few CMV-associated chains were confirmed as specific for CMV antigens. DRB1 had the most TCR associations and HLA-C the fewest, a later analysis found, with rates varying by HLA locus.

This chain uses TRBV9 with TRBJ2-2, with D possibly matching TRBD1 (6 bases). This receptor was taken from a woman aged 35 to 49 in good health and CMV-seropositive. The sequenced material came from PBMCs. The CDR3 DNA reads TGTGCCAGCAGCTGGGGGCCCCCGGGCGGGGAGCTGTTTTTT. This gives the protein CASSWGPPGGELFF.